Below, 14 T cell receptor beta chains from the same sample are listed, as sequenced in a study of blood T cell repertoires in COVID-19 (dated by TCRdb to about 2020). The library was made by the immunoSEQ multiplex PCR assay. Drawn from immuneACCESS, this table holds only the in-frame rearrangements with V and J called that TCRdb kept. Clones are partly lost; checked studies trace under half to an unresolved V gene and leave the rest unexplained. The sample table shows approximately 200,000 clones, and under 85% are seen once. Of the sample, about 1.7% falls within the top ten clones. Source material: PBMCs or T cells enriched from blood (not recorded which). Receptors were obtained from a man in his sixties who had recovered from COVID-19.

The DNA of the CDR3 is TGCAGCGTTGAACTTGGCTACACCTTC. Residues: CSVELGYTF. The genes are TRBV29-1 and TRBJ1-2; D gene unclear. CDR1 and CDR2 from the germline V gene are SQVTM and ANQGSEA. The CDR3 spans 9 residues. V lost 2 bases to trimming and J lost 7 bases, with 2 bases between them.

CDR3 protein: CASSSGTGGGNTIYF. Here the CDR3 DNA reads TGTGCCAGCAGCTCCGGGACAGGGGGTGGAAACACCATATATTTT. This sequence joins TRBV11-2 and TRBJ1-3; 11 bases map to TRBD1. The CDR3 spans 15 residues. Germline V gene data show CDR1 as SGHAT and CDR2 as FQNNGV. V shed 4 bases and J 3 bases; nucleotides not matched to a gene: 2.

The chain is built from TRBV18 and TRBJ2-4; D is unresolved. Germline V gene sequence: CDR1 KGHSH, CDR2 LQKENI. V gave up 2 bases and J gave up 0 bases, with 5 bases separating them. This CDR3 has 14 amino acids. The CDR3 bases are TGTGCCAGCTCACCATTTATAGCCAAAAACATTCAGTACTTC. Translating it yields CASSPFIAKNIQYF. Together with reference TRBV18 and TRBJ2-4, the CDR3 gives the full variable domain: NAGVMQNPRHLVRRRGQEARLRCSPMKGHSHVYWYRQLPEEGLKFMVYLQKENIIDESGMPKERFSAEFPKEGPSILRIQQVVRGDSAAYFCASSPFIAKNIQYFGAGTRLSVL.

The chain carries TRBV24-1 and TRBJ2-6; maybe TRBD2 (7 bases). CDR1 is KGHDR and CDR2 is SFDVKD in the germline V gene. The length of the CDR3 is 15 residues. The V end lost 5 bases, the J end lost 4 bases, and 11 bases lay between the germline ends. DNA for the CDR3: TGTGCCACCAGTGCGGGGGGCACAGGGGCCAACGTCCTGACTTTC. Protein: CATSAGGTGANVLTF.

The rearrangement joins TRBV19 to TRBJ1-5; D uncertain. There are 12 residues in the CDR3. Trimming pared 7 bases from V and 8 bases from J, leaving 12 bases between. The germline V gene has CDR1 LNHDA and CDR2 SQIVND (reference sequence). CDR3 nucleotide sequence: TGTGCCAGTAACCAACTGAGGGAGCCCCAGCATTTT. This sequence encodes CASNQLREPQHF.

J is TRBJ1-6 and V is TRBV7-9, with 8 bases identical to TRBD1. In germline, CDR1 is SEHNR, CDR2 FQNEAQ (reference sequence). J was trimmed by 6 bases and V by 4 bases; bases with no gene match: 5. CDR3 length equals 15 residues. This chain's CDR3 is CASSYTTGANSPLHF. CDR3 DNA: TGTGCCAGCAGCTACACGACAGGGGCTAATTCACCCCTCCACTTT.

This sequence joins TRBV13 and TRBJ2-2; D gene uncertain. V shed 5 bases and J shed 9 bases, with 10 bases lying between them. Germline lookup yields CDR1 PRHDT and CDR2 FYEKMQ (reference sequence). The CDR3 runs to 12 residues. As DNA, the CDR3 is TGTGCCAGCAGCCACACATCCCGGGAGCTGTTTTTT. Translating it yields CASSHTSRELFF.

The rearrangement joins TRBV7-8 to TRBJ2-5, with 11 bases that match TRBD2. Germline CDR1 and CDR2: SGHVS and FQNEAQ. V was pared by 4 bases and J by 5 bases, with 9 bases of the junction left unmatched. The CDR3 runs to 16 residues. The CDR3 loop reads CASSWTLAGGGETQYF. In DNA form, the CDR3 reads TGTGCCAGCAGCTGGACGCTAGCGGGGGGAGGGGAGACCCAGTACTTC.

The gene calls are TRBV4-2 and TRBJ2-7, with 7 nucleotides matching TRBD1. CDR3 length equals 15 residues. Germline V lookup: CDR1 LGHNA, CDR2 YNFKEQ. Trimming took 1 base from V and 5 from J; bases not matched to a gene: 8. This chain's CDR3 is CASSQADRVANEQYF. The DNA of the CDR3 is TGTGCCAGCAGCCAAGCAGACAGGGTAGCTAACGAGCAGTACTTC.

The CDR3 DNA reads TGTGCCAGCAGCAAAGCGTTCCGGGGATCTAGCACAGATACGCAGTATTTT. Amino acids: CASSKAFRGSSTDTQYF. The chain is built from TRBV21-1 and TRBJ2-3; the table assigns TRBD2, which was not confirmed against the DNA. TRBV21-1 is assigned pseudogene status. The CDR3 length is 17 residues.

The table lists this clone with a few counts. Additional DNA sequences in this sample encode the identical CDR3. The rearrangement links TRBV18 to TRBJ1-2; TRBD1 might be the D (5 bases). CDR1 KGHSH and CDR2 LQKENI come from the germline V gene. CDR3 size: 15 residues. The V end lost 3 bases, the J end lost 3 bases, and 14 bases lay between the germline ends. The CDR3 reads CASSPGPQADYGYTF. CDR3 sequence (DNA): TGTGCCAGCTCACCGGGGCCGCAAGCTGACTATGGCTACACCTTC.

This clone was seen a few times. The rearrangement uses TRBV19 and TRBJ1-1; TRBD1 might be the D (5 bases). V lost 8 bases and J lost 4, with 17 bases in between. Germline CDR1 LNHDA, CDR2 SQIVND (reference sequence). There are 14 residues in the CDR3. Here the CDR3 reads CASGHPRPGTEAFF. The CDR3 DNA reads TGTGCCAGTGGACACCCCCGGCCAGGCACTGAAGCTTTCTTT. Combining the CDR3 with reference TRBV19 and TRBJ1-1 gives the whole variable domain DGGITQSPKYLFRKEGQNVTLSCEQNLNHDAMYWYRQDPGQGLRLIYYSQIVNDFQKGDIAEGYSVSREKKESFPLTVTSAQKNPTAFYLCASGHPRPGTEAFFGQGTRLTVV.

The chain carries TRBV9 and TRBJ1-4; 8 positions match TRBD1. The CDR3 consists of 15 residues. Germline CDR1 is SGDLS and CDR2 is YYNGEE. Trimming took 3 bases from V and 4 from J; bases not matched to a gene: 5. This CDR3 is CASSEGTGFNEKLFF. The DNA of the CDR3 is TGTGCCAGCAGCGAGGGGACAGGATTTAATGAAAAACTGTTTTTT.

CDR3 sequence: CASSRTGRGVYGYTF. The DNA of the CDR3 is TGTGCCAGCAGCCGGACAGGGAGGGGCGTCTATGGCTACACCTTC. The rearrangement joins TRBV6-5 to TRBJ1-2; 8 bases are shared with TRBD1. Per the germline V gene, CDR1 is MNHEY and CDR2 is SVGAGI. The CDR3 is 15 amino acids. V was pared by 6 bases and J by 4 bases, with 10 bases of the junction left unmatched.